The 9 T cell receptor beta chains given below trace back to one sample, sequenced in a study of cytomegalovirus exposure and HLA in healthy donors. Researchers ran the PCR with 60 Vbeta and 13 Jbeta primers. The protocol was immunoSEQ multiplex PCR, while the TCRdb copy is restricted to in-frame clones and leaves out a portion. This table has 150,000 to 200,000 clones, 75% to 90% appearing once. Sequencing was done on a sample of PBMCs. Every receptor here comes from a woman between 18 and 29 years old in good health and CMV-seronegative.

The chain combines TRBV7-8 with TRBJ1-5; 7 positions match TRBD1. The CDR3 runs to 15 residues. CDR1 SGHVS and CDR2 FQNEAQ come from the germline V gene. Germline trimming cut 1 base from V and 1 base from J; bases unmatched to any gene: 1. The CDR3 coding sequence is TGTGCCAGCAGCTTAGAACAGGGGAGCAATCAGCCCCAGCATTTT. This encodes CASSLEQGSNQPQHF. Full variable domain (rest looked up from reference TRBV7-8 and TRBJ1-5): GAGVSQSPRYKVAKRGQDVALRCDPISGHVSLFWYQQALGQGPEFLTYFQNEAQLDKSGLPSDRFFAERPEGSVSTLKIQRTQQEDSAVYLCASSLEQGSNQPQHFGDGTRLSIL.

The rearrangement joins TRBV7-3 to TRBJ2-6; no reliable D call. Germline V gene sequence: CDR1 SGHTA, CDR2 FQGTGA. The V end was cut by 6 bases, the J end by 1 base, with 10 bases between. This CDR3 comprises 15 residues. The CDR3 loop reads CASREVPSGANVLTF. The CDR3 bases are TGTGCCAGCAGAGAGGTCCCATCTGGGGCCAACGTCCTGACTTTC.

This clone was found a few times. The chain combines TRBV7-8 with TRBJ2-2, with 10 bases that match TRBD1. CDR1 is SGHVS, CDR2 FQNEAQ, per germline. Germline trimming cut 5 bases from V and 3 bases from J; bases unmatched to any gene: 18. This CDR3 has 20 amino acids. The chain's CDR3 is CASSAHRDRGLWDDTGELFF. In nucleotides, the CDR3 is TGTGCCAGCAGCGCACACCGGGACAGGGGCCTTTGGGATGACACCGGGGAGCTGTTTTTT.

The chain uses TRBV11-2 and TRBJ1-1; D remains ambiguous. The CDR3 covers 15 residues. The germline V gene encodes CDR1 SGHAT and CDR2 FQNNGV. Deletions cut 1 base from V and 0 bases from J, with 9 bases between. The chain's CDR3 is CASSLGGSMNTEAFF. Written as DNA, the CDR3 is TGTGCCAGCAGCTTAGGCGGATCTATGAACACTGAAGCTTTCTTT. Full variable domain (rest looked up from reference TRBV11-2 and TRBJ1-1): EAGVAQSPRYKIIEKRQSVAFWCNPISGHATLYWYQQILGQGPKLLIQFQNNGVVDDSQLPKDRFSAERLKGVDSTLKIQPAKLEDSAVYLCASSLGGSMNTEAFFGQGTRLTVV.

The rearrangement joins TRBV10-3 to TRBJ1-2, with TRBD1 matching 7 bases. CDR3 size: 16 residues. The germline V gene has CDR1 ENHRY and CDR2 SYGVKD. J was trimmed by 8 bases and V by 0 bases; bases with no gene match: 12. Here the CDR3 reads CAISESEIGRGTGYTF. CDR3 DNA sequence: TGTGCCATCAGTGAGTCGGAGATAGGCAGGGGGACCGGCTACACCTTC.

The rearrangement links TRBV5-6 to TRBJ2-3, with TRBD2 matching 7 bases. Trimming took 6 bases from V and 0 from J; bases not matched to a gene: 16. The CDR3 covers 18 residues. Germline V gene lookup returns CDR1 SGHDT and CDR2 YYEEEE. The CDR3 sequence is CASTPLLGGGTSTDTQYF. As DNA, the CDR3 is TGTGCCAGCACCCCCTTGCTTGGGGGGGGGACTAGCACAGATACGCAGTATTTT.

In nucleotides, the CDR3 is TGTGCCAGCAGCCAAGATCCTAGCGGGGGGGCCTACGAGCAGTACTTC. The encoded protein is CASSQDPSGGAYEQYF. This chain joins TRBV4-2 and TRBJ2-7, with TRBD2 matching over 12 bases. V was pared by 0 bases and J by 2 bases, with 2 bases of the junction left unmatched. Germline CDR1 LGHNA, CDR2 YNFKEQ. The CDR3 totals 16 residues.

The CDR3 loop is CASSRRLAGGFPSYEQYF. Here the CDR3 DNA reads TGTGCCAGCAGCAGGCGACTAGCGGGGGGGTTCCCCTCCTACGAGCAGTACTTC. V gene TRBV5-4 combines with J gene TRBJ2-7, with 14 bases that match TRBD2. V shed 4 bases and J 0 bases; nucleotides not matched to a gene: 9. The germline gives CDR1 SGHNT, CDR2 YYREEE (reference sequence). The CDR3 sequence is 18 residues long.

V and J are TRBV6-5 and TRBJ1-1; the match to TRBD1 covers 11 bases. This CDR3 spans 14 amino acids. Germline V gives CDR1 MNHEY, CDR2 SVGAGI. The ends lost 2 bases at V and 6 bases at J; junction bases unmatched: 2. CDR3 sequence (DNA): TGTGCCAGCAGTTACGGACAGGGGGCCTCTGAAGCTTTCTTT. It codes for CASSYGQGASEAFF.